This T cell receptor beta chain is from a study of OX40 agonist ivuxolimab in advanced cancers. The CDR3 runs 17 residues. In germline, CDR1 is ENHRY, CDR2 SYGVKD. The germline V and J ends were trimmed by 3 bases and 1 base, with 16 bases remaining between them. Method: immunoSEQ multiplex PCR; TCRdb's copy keeps in-frame clones and lacks some. The sample has 130,000 or so clones; about nine tenths are singletons. The chain employs TRBV10-3 and TRBJ2-1; D is perhaps TRBD1 (6 bases). The material sequenced was CD4+ or CD8+ T cells sorted from blood, taken in a trial of the OX40 agonist ivuxolimab. This clonotype was obtained from an adult with an advanced solid tumor such as melanoma, head and neck, liver or kidney cancer. This CDR3 reads CAISDQLPTGSYNEQFF. The CDR3 region has the DNA TGTGCCATCAGTGATCAACTTCCGACAGGTTCCTACAATGAGCAGTTCTTC.